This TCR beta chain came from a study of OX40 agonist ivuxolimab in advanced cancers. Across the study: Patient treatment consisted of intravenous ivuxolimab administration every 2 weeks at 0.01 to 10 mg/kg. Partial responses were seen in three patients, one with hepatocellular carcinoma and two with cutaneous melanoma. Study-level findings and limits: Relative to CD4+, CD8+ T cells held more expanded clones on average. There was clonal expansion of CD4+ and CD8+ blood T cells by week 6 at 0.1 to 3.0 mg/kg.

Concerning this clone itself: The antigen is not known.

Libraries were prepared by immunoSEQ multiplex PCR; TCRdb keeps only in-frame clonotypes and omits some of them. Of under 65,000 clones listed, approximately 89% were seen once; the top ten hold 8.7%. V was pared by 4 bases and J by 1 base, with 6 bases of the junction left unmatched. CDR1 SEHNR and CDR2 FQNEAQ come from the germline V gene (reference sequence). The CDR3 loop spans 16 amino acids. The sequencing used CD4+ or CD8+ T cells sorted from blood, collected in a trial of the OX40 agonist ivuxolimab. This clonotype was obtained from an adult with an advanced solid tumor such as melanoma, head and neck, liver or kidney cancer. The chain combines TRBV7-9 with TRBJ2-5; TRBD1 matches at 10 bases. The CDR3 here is CASSSRDRGSQETQYF. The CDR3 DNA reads TGTGCCAGCAGCTCCCGGGACAGGGGAAGCCAAGAGACCCAGTACTTC.